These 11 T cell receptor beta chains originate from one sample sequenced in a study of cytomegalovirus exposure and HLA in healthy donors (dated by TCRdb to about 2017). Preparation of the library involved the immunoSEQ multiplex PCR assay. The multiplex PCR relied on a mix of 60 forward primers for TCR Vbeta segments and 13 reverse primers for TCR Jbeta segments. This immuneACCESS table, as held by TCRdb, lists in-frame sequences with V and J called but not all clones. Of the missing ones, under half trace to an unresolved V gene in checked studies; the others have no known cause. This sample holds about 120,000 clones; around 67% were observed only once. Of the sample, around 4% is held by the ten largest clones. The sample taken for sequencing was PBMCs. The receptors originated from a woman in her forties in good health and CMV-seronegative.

DNA of the CDR3: TGTGCCAGCAACACAGATGGCGGGGAGCTGTTTTTT. Its protein is CASNTDGGELFF. This chain joins TRBV7-9 and TRBJ2-2; no clear D gene. This CDR3 has 12 amino acids. Per the germline V gene, CDR1 is SEHNR and CDR2 is FQNEAQ (reference sequence). V was pared by 7 bases and J by 7 bases, with 10 bases between.

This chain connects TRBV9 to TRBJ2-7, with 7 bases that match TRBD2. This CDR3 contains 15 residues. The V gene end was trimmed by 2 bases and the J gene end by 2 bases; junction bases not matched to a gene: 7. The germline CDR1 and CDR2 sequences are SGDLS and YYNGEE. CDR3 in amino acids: CASSVQGEGTYEQYF. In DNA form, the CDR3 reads TGTGCCAGCAGCGTTCAAGGGGAGGGGACCTACGAGCAGTACTTC.

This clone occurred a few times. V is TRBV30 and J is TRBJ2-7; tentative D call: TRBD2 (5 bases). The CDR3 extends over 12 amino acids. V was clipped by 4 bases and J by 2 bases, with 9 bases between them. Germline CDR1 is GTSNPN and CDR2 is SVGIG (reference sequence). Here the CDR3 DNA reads TGTGCCTGGAATGAGGGTCCCTACGAGCAGTACTTC. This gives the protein CAWNEGPYEQYF. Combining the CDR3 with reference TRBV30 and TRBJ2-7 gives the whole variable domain SQTIHQWPATLVQPVGSPLSLECTVEGTSNPNLYWYRQAAGRGLQLLFYSVGIGQISSEVPQNLSASRPQDRQFILSSKKLLLSDSGFYLCAWNEGPYEQYFGPGTRLTVT.

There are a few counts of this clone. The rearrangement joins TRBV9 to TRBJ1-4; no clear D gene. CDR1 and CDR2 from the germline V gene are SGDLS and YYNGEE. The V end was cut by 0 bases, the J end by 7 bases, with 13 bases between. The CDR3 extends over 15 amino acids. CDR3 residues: CASSVGSLGGEKLFF. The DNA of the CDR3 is TGTGCCAGCAGCGTAGGTTCCCTAGGTGGTGAAAAACTGTTTTTT. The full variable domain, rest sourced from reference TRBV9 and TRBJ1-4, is DSGVTQTPKHLITATGQRVTLRCSPRSGDLSVYWYQQSLDQGLQFLIQYYNGEERAKGNILERFSAQQFPDLHSELNLSSLELGDSALYFCASSVGSLGGEKLFFGSGTQLSVL.

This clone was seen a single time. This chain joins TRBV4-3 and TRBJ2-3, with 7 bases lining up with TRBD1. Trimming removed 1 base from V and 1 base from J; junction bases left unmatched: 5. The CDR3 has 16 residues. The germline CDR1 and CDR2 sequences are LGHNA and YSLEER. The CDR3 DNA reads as TGCGCCAGCAGCCAAGCTTGGCAGGGGGGCACAGATACGCAGTATTTT. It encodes CASSQAWQGGTDTQYF.

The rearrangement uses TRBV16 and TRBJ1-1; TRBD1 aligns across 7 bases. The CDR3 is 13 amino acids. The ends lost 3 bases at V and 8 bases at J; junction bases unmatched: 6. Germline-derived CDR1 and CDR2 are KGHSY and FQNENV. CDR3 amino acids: CASSQRTGGEAFF. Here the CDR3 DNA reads TGTGCCAGCAGCCAGAGGACAGGAGGAGAAGCTTTCTTT. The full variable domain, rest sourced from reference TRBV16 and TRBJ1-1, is GEEVAQTPKHLVRGEGQKAKLYCAPIKGHSYVFWYQQVLKNEFKFLISFQNENVFDETGMPKERFSAKCLPNSPCSLEIQATKLEDSAVYFCASSQRTGGEAFFGQGTRLTVV.

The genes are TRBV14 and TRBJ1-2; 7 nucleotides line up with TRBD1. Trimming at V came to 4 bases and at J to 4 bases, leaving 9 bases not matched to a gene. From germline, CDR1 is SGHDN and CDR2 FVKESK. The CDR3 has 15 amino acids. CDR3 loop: CASSPRQGGGYGYTF. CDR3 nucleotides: TGTGCCAGCAGCCCGCGACAGGGAGGCGGCTATGGCTACACCTTC.

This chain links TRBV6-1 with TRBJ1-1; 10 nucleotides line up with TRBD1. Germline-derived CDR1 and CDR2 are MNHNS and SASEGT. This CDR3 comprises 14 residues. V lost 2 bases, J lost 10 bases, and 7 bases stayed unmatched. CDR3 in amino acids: CASSETFGTGVAFF. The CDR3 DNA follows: TGTGCCAGCAGTGAAACGTTCGGGACAGGGGTAGCTTTCTTT.

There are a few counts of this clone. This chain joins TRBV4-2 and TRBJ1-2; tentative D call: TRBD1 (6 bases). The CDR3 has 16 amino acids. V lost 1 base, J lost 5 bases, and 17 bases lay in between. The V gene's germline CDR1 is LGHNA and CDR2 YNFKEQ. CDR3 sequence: CASSQGRTASGYGYTF. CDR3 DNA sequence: TGTGCCAGCAGCCAAGGTAGGACAGCGTCTGGGTATGGCTACACCTTC.

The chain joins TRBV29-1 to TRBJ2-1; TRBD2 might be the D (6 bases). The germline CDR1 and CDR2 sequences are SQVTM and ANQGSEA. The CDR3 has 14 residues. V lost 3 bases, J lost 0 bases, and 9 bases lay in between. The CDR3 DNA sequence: TGCAGCGTTGAGGGCGGGGACTCCTACAATGAGCAGTTCTTC. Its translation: CSVEGGDSYNEQFF.

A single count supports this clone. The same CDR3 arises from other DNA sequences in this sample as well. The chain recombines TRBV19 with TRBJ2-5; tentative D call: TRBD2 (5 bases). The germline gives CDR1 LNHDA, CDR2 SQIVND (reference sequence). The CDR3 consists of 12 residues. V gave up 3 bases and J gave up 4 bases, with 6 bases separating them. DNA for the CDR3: TGTGCCAGTAGTATCGGAGGAGAGACCCAGTACTTC. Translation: CASSIGGETQYF. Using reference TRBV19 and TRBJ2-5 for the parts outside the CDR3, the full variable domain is DGGITQSPKYLFRKEGQNVTLSCEQNLNHDAMYWYRQDPGQGLRLIYYSQIVNDFQKGDIAEGYSVSREKKESFPLTVTSAQKNPTAFYLCASSIGGETQYFGPGTRLLVL.